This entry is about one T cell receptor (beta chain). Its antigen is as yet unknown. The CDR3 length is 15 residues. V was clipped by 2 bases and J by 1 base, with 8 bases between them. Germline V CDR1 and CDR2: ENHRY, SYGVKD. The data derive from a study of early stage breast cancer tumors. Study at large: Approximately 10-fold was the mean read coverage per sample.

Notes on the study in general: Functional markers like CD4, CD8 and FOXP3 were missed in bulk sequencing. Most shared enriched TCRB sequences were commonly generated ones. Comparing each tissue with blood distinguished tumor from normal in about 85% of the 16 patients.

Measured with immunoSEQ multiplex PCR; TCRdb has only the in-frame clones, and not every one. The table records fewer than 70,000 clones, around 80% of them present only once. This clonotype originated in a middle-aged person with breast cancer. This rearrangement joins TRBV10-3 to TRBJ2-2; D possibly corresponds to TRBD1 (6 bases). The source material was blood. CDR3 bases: TGTGCCATCAGTGAGAGACAGGTGAACACCGGGGAGCTGTTTTTT. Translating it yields CAISERQVNTGELFF.